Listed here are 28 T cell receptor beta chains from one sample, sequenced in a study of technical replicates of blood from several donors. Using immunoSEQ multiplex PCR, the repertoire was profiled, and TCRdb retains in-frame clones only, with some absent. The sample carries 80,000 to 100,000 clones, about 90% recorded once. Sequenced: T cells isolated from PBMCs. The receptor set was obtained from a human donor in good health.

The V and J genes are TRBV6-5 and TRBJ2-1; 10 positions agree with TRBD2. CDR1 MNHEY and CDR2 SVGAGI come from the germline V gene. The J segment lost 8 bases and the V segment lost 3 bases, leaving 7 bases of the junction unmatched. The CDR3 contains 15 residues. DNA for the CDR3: TGTGCCAGCAGTTATCGCCTAGCGGGGGTCCATGAGCAGTTCTTC. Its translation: CASSYRLAGVHEQFF.

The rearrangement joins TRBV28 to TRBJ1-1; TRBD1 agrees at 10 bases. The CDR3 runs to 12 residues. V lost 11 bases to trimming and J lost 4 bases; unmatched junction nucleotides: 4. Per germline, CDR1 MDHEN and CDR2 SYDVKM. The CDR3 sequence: CALRDRGTEAFF. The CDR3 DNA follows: TGTGCCTTGCGGGACAGGGGCACTGAAGCTTTCTTT. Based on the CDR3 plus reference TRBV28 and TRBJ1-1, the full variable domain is DVKVTQSSRYLVKRTGEKVFLECVQDMDHENMFWYRQDPGLGLRLIYFSYDVKMKEKGDIPEGYSVSREKKERFSLILESASTNQTSMYLCALRDRGTEAFFGQGTRLTVV.

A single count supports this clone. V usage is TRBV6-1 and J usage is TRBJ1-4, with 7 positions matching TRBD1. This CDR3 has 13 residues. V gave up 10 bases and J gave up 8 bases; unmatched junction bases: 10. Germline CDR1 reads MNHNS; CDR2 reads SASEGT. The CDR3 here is CATNRGRGEKLFF. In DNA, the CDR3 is TGTGCCACCAACAGGGGCCGAGGCGAAAAACTGTTTTTT.

CDR3 nucleotides: TGTGCCAGCAGTTCCGTAGCGGGATGGGAGACCCAGTACTTC. Translation gives CASSSVAGWETQYF. The rearrangement uses TRBV27 and TRBJ2-5, with TRBD2 matching over 8 bases. The CDR3 runs to 14 residues. Unmatched junction bases numbered 6, after V lost 4 bases and J lost 5 bases. Germline V gene lookup returns CDR1 MNHEY and CDR2 SMNVEV (reference sequence).

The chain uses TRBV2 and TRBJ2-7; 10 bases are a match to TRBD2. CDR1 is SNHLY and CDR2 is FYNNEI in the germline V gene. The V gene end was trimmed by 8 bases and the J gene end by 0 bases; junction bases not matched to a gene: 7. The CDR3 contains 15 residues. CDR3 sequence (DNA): TGTGCCAGCTGCCCAACTAGCGGGGTCTCCTACGAGCAGTACTTC. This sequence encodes CASCPTSGVSYEQYF.

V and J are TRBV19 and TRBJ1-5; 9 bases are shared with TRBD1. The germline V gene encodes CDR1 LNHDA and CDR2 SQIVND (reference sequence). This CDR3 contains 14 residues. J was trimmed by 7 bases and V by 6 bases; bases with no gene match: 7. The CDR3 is CASRGQGPGQPQHF. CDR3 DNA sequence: TGTGCCAGTAGGGGACAGGGTCCTGGCCAGCCCCAGCATTTT.

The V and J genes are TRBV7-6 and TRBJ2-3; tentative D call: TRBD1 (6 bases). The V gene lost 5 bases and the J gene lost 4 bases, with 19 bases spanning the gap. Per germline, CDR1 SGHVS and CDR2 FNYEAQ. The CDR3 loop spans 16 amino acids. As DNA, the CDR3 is TGTGCCAGCAGCCCACATCAACAGGGTTTGGCAGATACGCAGTATTTT. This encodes CASSPHQQGLADTQYF.

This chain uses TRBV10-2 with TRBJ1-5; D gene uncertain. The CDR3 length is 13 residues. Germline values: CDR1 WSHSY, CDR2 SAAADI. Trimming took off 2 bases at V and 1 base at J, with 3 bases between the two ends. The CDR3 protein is CASSEASNQPQHF. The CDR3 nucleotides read TGCGCCAGCAGTGAGGCGAGCAATCAGCCCCAGCATTTT.

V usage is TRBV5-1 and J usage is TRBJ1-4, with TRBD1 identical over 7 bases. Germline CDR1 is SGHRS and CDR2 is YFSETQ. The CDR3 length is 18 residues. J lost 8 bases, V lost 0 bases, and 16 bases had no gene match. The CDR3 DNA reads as TGCGCCAGCAGCTTGGGTGACAGGGCCTTACCCGGTCGGGAAAAACTGTTTTTT. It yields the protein CASSLGDRALPGREKLFF.

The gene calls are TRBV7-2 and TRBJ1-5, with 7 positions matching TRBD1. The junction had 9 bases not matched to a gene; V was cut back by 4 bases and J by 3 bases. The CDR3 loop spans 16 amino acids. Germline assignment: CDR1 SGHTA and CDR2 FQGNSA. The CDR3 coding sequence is TGTGCCAGCAGCTCCCAGGGGGGCTTTATCAATCAGCCCCAGCATTTT. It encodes CASSSQGGFINQPQHF.

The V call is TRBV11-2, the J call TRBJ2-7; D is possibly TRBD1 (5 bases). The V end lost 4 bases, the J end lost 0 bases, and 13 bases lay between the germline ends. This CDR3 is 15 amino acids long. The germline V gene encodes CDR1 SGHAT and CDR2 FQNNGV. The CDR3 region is CASSSPDKGSYEQYF. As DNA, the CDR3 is TGTGCCAGCAGCTCCCCGGACAAGGGCTCCTACGAGCAGTACTTC. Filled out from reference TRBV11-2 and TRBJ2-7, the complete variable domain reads EAGVAQSPRYKIIEKRQSVAFWCNPISGHATLYWYQQILGQGPKLLIQFQNNGVVDDSQLPKDRFSAERLKGVDSTLKIQPAKLEDSAVYLCASSSPDKGSYEQYFGPGTRLTVT.

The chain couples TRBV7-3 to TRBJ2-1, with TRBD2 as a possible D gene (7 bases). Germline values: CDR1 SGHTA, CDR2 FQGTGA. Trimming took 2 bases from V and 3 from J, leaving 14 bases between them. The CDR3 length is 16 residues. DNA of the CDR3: TGTGCCAGCAGCTTAGGGGGCGGGGGAATCTACAATGAGCAGTTCTTC. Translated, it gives CASSLGGGGIYNEQFF.

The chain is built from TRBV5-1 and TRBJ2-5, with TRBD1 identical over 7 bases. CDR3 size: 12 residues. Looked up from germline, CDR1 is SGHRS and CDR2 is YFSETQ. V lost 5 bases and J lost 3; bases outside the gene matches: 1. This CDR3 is CASRQGKETQYF. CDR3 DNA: TGCGCCAGCAGACAGGGGAAAGAGACCCAGTACTTC.

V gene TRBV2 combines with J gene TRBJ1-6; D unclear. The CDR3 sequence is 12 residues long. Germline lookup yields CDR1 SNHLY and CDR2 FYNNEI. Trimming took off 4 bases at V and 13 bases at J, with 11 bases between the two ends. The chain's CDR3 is CASSAVEPPLHF. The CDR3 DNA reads TGTGCCAGCAGTGCGGTCGAGCCGCCCCTCCACTTT.

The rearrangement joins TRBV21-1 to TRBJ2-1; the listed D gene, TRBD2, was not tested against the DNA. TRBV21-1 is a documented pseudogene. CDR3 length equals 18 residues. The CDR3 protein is CASSPRTSGWSSYNEQFF. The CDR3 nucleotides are TGTGCCAGCAGCCCCCGGACTAGCGGGTGGAGCTCCTACAATGAGCAGTTCTTC.

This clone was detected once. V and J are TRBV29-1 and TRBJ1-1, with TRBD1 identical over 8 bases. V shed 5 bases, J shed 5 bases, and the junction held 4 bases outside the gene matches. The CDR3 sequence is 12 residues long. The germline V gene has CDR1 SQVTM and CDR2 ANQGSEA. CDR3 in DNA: TGCAGCGTTAGGACAGGGACGACTGAAGCTTTCTTT. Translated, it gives CSVRTGTTEAFF.

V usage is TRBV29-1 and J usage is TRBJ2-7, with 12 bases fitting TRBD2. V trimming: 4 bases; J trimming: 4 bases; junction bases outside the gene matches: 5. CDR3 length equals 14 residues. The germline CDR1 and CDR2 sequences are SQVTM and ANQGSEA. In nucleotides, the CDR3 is TGCAGCGTTGCTAGCGGGAGGGCCGGGTACGAGCAGTACTTC. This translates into CSVASGRAGYEQYF.

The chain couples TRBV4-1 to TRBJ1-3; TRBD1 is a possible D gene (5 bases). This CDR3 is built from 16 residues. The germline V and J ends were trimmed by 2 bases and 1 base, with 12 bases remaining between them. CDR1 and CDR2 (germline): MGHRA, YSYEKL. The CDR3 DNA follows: TGCGCCAGCAGCCAACCCGACGGGGGTTCTGGAAACACCATATATTTT. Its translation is CASSQPDGGSGNTIYF.

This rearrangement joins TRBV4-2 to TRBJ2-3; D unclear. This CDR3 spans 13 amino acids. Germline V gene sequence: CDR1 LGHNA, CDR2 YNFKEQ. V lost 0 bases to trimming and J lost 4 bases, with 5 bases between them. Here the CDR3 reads CASSQERSDTQYF. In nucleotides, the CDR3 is TGTGCCAGCAGCCAAGAGCGCTCAGATACGCAGTATTTT.

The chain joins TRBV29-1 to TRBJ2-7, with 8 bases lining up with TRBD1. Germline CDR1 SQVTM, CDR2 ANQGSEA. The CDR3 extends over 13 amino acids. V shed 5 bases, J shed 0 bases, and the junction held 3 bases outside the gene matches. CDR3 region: CSVLTGGSYEQYF. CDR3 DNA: TGCAGCGTTCTAACAGGGGGCTCCTACGAGCAGTACTTC.

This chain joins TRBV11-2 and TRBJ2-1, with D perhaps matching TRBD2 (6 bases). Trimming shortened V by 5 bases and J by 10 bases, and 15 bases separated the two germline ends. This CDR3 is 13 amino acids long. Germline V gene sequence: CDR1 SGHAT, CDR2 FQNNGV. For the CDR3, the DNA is TGTGCCAGCAGCCCGCGACTAGGAAACGAGCAGTTCTTC. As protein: CASSPRLGNEQFF. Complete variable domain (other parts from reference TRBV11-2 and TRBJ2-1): EAGVAQSPRYKIIEKRQSVAFWCNPISGHATLYWYQQILGQGPKLLIQFQNNGVVDDSQLPKDRFSAERLKGVDSTLKIQPAKLEDSAVYLCASSPRLGNEQFFGPGTRLTVL.

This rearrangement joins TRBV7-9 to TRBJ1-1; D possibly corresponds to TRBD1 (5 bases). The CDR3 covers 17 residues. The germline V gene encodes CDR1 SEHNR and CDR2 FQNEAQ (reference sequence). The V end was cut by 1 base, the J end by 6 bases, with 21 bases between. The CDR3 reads CASSLGNSGSKRAEAFF. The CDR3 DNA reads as TGTGCCAGCAGCTTAGGAAATTCAGGGTCTAAACGGGCTGAAGCTTTCTTT.

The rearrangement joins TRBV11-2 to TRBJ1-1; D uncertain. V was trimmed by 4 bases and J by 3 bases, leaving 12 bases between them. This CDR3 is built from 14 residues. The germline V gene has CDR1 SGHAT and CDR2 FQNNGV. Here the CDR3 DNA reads TGTGCCAGCAGCTCACTACGATTTCACACTGAAGCTTTCTTT. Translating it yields CASSSLRFHTEAFF.

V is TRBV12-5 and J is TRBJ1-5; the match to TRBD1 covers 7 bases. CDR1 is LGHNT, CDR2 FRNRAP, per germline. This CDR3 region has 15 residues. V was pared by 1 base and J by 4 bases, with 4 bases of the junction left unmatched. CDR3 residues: CASGLGQGGNQPQHF. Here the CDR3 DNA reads TGTGCTAGTGGTTTGGGACAGGGTGGAAATCAGCCCCAGCATTTT.

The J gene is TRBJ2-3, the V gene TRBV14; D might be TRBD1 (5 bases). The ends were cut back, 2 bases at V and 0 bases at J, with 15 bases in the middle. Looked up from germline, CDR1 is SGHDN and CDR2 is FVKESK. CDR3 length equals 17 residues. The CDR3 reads CASSQRVSAGSTDTQYF. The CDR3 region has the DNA TGTGCCAGCAGCCAAAGAGTGTCCGCAGGGAGCACAGATACGCAGTATTTT.

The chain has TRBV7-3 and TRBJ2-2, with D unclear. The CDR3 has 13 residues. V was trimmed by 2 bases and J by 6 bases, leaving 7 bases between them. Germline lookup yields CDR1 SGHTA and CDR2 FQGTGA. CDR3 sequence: CASSLVAAGELFF. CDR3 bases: TGTGCCAGCAGCTTAGTGGCGGCCGGGGAGCTGTTTTTT.

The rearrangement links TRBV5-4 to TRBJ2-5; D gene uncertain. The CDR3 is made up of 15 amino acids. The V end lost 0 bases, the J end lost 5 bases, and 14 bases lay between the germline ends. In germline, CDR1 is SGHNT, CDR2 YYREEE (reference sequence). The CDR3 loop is CASSLGFRPGETQYF. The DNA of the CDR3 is TGTGCCAGCAGCTTGGGGTTCCGCCCCGGGGAGACCCAGTACTTC.

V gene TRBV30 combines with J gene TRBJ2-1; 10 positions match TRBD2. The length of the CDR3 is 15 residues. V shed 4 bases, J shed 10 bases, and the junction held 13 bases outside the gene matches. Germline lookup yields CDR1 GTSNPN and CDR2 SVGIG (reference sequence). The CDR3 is CAWKTGLARWGEQFF. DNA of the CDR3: TGTGCCTGGAAAACGGGACTAGCGAGATGGGGGGAGCAGTTCTTC.